This TCR beta chain was captured in a study of T cell responses to AZD1222 COVID-19 vaccine. Overall study findings and caveats: White British ancestry dominated among donors, who included more females, and clonal diversity was possibly underestimated.

Produced via immunoSEQ multiplex PCR; TCRdb's table is partial and in-frame only. The data contain roughly 180,000 clones, approximately 90% of them singletons. CDR3 length equals 13 residues. Germline V gene sequence: CDR1 KGHDR, CDR2 SFDVKD. The V end lost 10 bases, the J end lost 2 bases, and 12 bases lay between the germline ends. Concerning this clone: The antigen remains undetermined.

The study pooled second doses at about 4 or about 12 weeks. This receptor was obtained from an adult who received the AZD1222 COVID-19 vaccine. V gene TRBV24-1 combines with J gene TRBJ2-3; D possibly corresponds to TRBD2 (6 bases). The source material was peripheral blood, sampled 28 days after the second AZD1222 dose. This CDR3 is CATARGTTDTQYF. The DNA of the CDR3 is TGTGCCACGGCTCGGGGGACCACAGATACGCAGTATTTT.